Following are 26 T cell receptor beta chains from one sample sequenced in a study of beta chain features in type 1 diabetes. Overall study findings and caveats: Significant though moderate, a shortening of TCRB CDR3s appeared in all four CD4+ subsets of Type 1 diabetes patients.

Expressed TCRB transcripts were sequenced, since all the RNA that had been isolated was reverse transcribed. Clones were sequenced by immunoSEQ multiplex PCR, and TCRdb holds only the in-frame ones, with some missing. The table lists 200,000 to 300,000 clones, roughly 20% of them singletons. Antigen specificity for these receptors is unknown. Material: naive CD4+ T cells from blood. The source of these receptors is a woman aged 40-49 years with type 1 diabetes.

This chain links TRBV19 with TRBJ1-5; TRBD1 might be the D (6 bases). V was clipped by 6 bases and J by 1 base, with 16 bases between them. Germline CDR1 is LNHDA and CDR2 is SQIVND (reference sequence). This CDR3 has 16 amino acids. CDR3 bases: TGTGCCAGTAGGATTCAAACAGGGAAGAGCAATCAGCCCCAGCATTTT. It encodes CASRIQTGKSNQPQHF.

CDR3 nucleotide sequence: TGCGCCAGCAGCCAAGGTGACCCGGGGGGTAGTCCTGGGGCCAACGTCCTGACTTTC. Translation gives CASSQGDPGGSPGANVLTF. The chain recombines TRBV4-1 with TRBJ2-6; 7 bases map to TRBD2. With 1 base clipped from V and 2 bases from J, the junction kept 11 bases outside the gene matches. CDR1 and CDR2 (germline): MGHRA, YSYEKL. The CDR3 is 19 residues long.

This clone was seen more than once but under ten times. The genes are TRBV28 and TRBJ2-3, with 8 bases matching TRBD2. Germline trimming cut 9 bases from V and 5 bases from J; bases unmatched to any gene: 4. CDR1 and CDR2 from the germline V gene are MDHEN and SYDVKM. The CDR3 runs 12 residues. Written as DNA, the CDR3 is TGTGCCAGTACGGGAGGGGGAGATACGCAGTATTTT. Translation: CASTGGGDTQYF.

This chain links TRBV7-9 with TRBJ1-5, with 7 bases identical to TRBD1. Germline CDR1 SEHNR, CDR2 FQNEAQ (reference sequence). The length of the CDR3 is 14 residues. The V and J ends lost 4 bases and 11 bases, in that order; junction bases with no gene match: 11. This CDR3 reads CASSSGQVQLAQHF. In nucleotides, the CDR3 is TGTGCCAGCAGCTCTGGACAGGTCCAGTTAGCCCAGCATTTT.

This clone has just a few counts. The V and J genes are TRBV11-1 and TRBJ1-1; the match to TRBD1 covers 9 bases. CDR1 and CDR2 from the germline V gene are SGHAT and FQDESV (reference sequence). This CDR3 region has 15 residues. V shed 5 bases, J shed 0 bases, and the junction held 4 bases outside the gene matches. The CDR3 loop reads CASSLDRGVNTEAFF. The DNA for the CDR3 is TGTGCCAGCAGCCTGGACAGGGGAGTGAACACTGAAGCTTTCTTT.

This chain uses TRBV19 with TRBJ1-3, with unresolved D. The CDR3 covers 12 residues. The germline CDR1 and CDR2 sequences are LNHDA and SQIVND (reference sequence). Trimming took off 7 bases at V and 2 bases at J, with 6 bases between the two ends. CDR3 loop: CASISPGNTIYF. The CDR3 DNA sequence: TGTGCCAGTATTTCTCCTGGAAACACCATATATTTT. Looking up the rest from reference TRBV19 and TRBJ1-3 gives the full variable domain: DGGITQSPKYLFRKEGQNVTLSCEQNLNHDAMYWYRQDPGQGLRLIYYSQIVNDFQKGDIAEGYSVSREKKESFPLTVTSAQKNPTAFYLCASISPGNTIYFGEGSWLTVV.

The J gene is TRBJ2-6, the V gene TRBV2; 7 nucleotides agree with TRBD1. The CDR3 is made up of 17 amino acids. J gave up 2 bases and V 3 bases, and 7 bases lay outside the gene matches. Germline V gene data show CDR1 as SNHLY and CDR2 as FYNNEI. CDR3 sequence (DNA): TGTGCCAGCAGTGAGGGCAGGGGGATACCTGGGGCCAACGTCCTGACTTTC. As protein: CASSEGRGIPGANVLTF. Using reference TRBV2 and TRBJ2-6 for the parts outside the CDR3, the full variable domain is EPEVTQTPSHQVTQMGQEVILRCVPISNHLYFYWYRQILGQKVEFLVSFYNNEISEKSEIFDDQFSVERPDGSNFTLKIRSTKLEDSAMYFCASSEGRGIPGANVLTFGAGSRLTVL.

The chain has TRBV2 and TRBJ2-4; TRBD1 agrees at 7 bases. The junction had 6 bases not matched to a gene; V was cut back by 6 bases and J by 4 bases. The CDR3 contains 14 residues. Per the germline V gene, CDR1 is SNHLY and CDR2 is FYNNEI. CDR3 residues: CASRVEQGKNIQYF. Here the CDR3 DNA reads TGTGCCAGCAGGGTGGAACAGGGGAAAAACATTCAGTACTTC.

This clone was observed a handful of times. The chain combines TRBV5-8 with TRBJ1-3; D is undetermined. Trimming pared 6 bases from V and 9 bases from J, leaving 19 bases between. This CDR3 spans 14 amino acids. Germline V gives CDR1 SGHTS, CDR2 YDEGEE. This CDR3 reads CASTKVKGAGTIYF. The CDR3 DNA sequence: TGTGCCAGCACGAAGGTTAAGGGCGCGGGCACCATATATTTT.

A few counts support this clone. The chain carries TRBV28 and TRBJ2-1, with D maybe TRBD2 (5 bases). Per germline, CDR1 MDHEN and CDR2 SYDVKM. The CDR3 consists of 14 residues. V was clipped by 6 bases and J by 1 base, with 10 bases between them. CDR3 nucleotides: TGTGCCAGCAGCGGGGTGGAATCCTACAATGAGCAGTTCTTC. It encodes CASSGVESYNEQFF.

The chain recombines TRBV28 with TRBJ1-2; 7 bases fit TRBD1. The junction had 3 bases not matched to a gene; V was cut back by 4 bases and J by 1 base. Germline loops: CDR1 MDHEN, CDR2 SYDVKM. The CDR3 loop spans 14 amino acids. The CDR3 DNA sequence: TGTGCCAGCAGTTCCGACAGGGTTAACTATGGCTACACCTTC. Its translation is CASSSDRVNYGYTF.

This clone has more than one count but fewer than ten. This chain links TRBV5-4 with TRBJ1-1; D gene ambiguous. The V end was cut by 2 bases, the J end by 7 bases, with 9 bases between. The CDR3 loop spans 12 amino acids. Germline V gene data show CDR1 as SGHNT and CDR2 as YYREEE (reference sequence). CDR3 bases: TGTGCCAGCAGCTTATCGAACGGTGAAGCTTTCTTT. As protein: CASSLSNGEAFF.

CDR3 in amino acids: CASSPRGGDQPQHF. For the CDR3, the DNA is TGTGCCAGCAGCCCTCGGGGGGGGGATCAGCCCCAGCATTTT. The chain links TRBV27 to TRBJ1-5, with D perhaps TRBD1 (5 bases). With 6 bases removed from V and 5 bases from J, the gap between germline ends came to 14 bases. The CDR3 runs to 14 residues. The V gene's germline CDR1 is MNHEY and CDR2 SMNVEV (reference sequence).

A few counts support this clone. The rearrangement uses TRBV5-4 and TRBJ2-5; TRBD1 agrees at 10 bases. The length of the CDR3 is 15 residues. In germline, CDR1 is SGHNT, CDR2 YYREEE (reference sequence). V shed 4 bases and J 1 base; nucleotides not matched to a gene: 4. CDR3 sequence: CASSLRQGAQETQYF. The DNA of the CDR3 is TGTGCCAGCAGCCTAAGACAGGGGGCCCAAGAGACCCAGTACTTC.

The J gene is TRBJ2-3, the V gene TRBV28, with 9 bases matching TRBD2. The CDR3 is made up of 13 amino acids. CDR1 and CDR2 (germline): MDHEN, SYDVKM. The trim removed 1 base at V and 14 bases at J, leaving 7 bases unmatched. The CDR3 DNA follows: TGTGCCAGCAGTTTATACTCCGCGGGACTAGCGTATTTT. Protein: CASSLYSAGLAYF.

This clone was seen more than once but under ten times. The chain links TRBV9 to TRBJ1-5; D ambiguous. Trimming cost V 0 bases and J 7 bases, with 17 bases left between them. The germline CDR1 and CDR2 sequences are SGDLS and YYNGEE. The CDR3 is made up of 16 amino acids. CDR3 DNA: TGTGCCAGCAGCGTAGACCCCTCCCTCAACGGGCAGCCCCAGCATTTT. As protein: CASSVDPSLNGQPQHF.

The chain has TRBV6-6 and TRBJ1-2, with D unclear. V was trimmed by 5 bases and J by 8 bases, leaving 18 bases between them. The CDR3 runs 14 residues. Germline loops: CDR1 MNHNY, CDR2 SVGAGI (reference sequence). The chain's CDR3 is CASSRQPREGGYTF. The CDR3 DNA reads as TGTGCCAGCAGTCGACAACCTCGAGAGGGCGGCTACACCTTC.

The chain is built from TRBV18 and TRBJ1-1, with D uncertain. Deletions cut 6 bases from V and 6 bases from J, with 17 bases between. This CDR3 has 14 amino acids. Germline V CDR1 and CDR2: KGHSH, LQKENI. CDR3 bases: TGTGCCAGCTCGCCTACGACTGGCTTCCCTGAAGCTTTCTTT. Amino acids: CASSPTTGFPEAFF.

This clone was detected a few times. The same CDR3 also results from other DNA sequences found in this sample. The chain couples TRBV5-1 to TRBJ1-1; 7 bases align to TRBD1. Germline CDR1 SGHRS, CDR2 YFSETQ. V was clipped by 4 bases and J by 1 base; unmatched bases: 4. This CDR3 has 14 residues. CDR3 loop: CASSPGQSNTEAFF. CDR3 DNA sequence: TGCGCCAGCAGCCCGGGACAGTCGAACACTGAAGCTTTCTTT.

This clone was recorded once. The chain is built from TRBV27 and TRBJ2-1; the match to TRBD2 covers 7 bases. With V trimmed by 7 bases and J by 3 bases, 0 bases remained unmatched. Germline lookup yields CDR1 MNHEY and CDR2 SMNVEV (reference sequence). The CDR3 spans 12 residues. Here the CDR3 DNA reads TGTGCCAGCACTAGCGGCTACAATGAGCAGTTCTTC. Protein sequence: CASTSGYNEQFF.

The V and J genes are TRBV4-3 and TRBJ2-1; 7 nucleotides agree with TRBD2. J lost 3 bases, V lost 1 base, and 9 bases had no gene match. CDR1 and CDR2 (germline): LGHNA, YSLEER. CDR3 length: 17 amino acids. The CDR3 region is CASSQAVRGGVYNEQFF. The CDR3 DNA is TGCGCCAGCAGCCAAGCAGTCCGCGGGGGAGTCTACAATGAGCAGTTCTTC.

In its sample, this clone was seen a few times. Relative to the germline gene, one junction end is altered; a read error may explain this. The rearrangement joins TRBV4-1 to TRBJ2-7; 7 bases map to TRBD1. The CDR3 length is 13 residues. CDR1 and CDR2 (germline): MGHRA, YSYEKL. The CDR3 loop reads CASSQEPRGGSDF. The DNA of the CDR3 is TGCGCCAGCAGCCAAGAGCCACGAGGGGGCTCCGACTTC.

This clone turned up a few times. The chain employs TRBV5-6 and TRBJ2-4, with D possibly matching TRBD1 (6 bases). CDR3 length: 17 residues. Trimming removed 3 bases from V and 6 bases from J, with 22 bases in between. CDR1 is SGHDT, CDR2 YYEEEE, per germline. The CDR3 loop reads CASSSYRRQALPNIQYF. DNA for the CDR3: TGTGCCAGCAGCTCCTATCGAAGACAGGCATTACCAAACATTCAGTACTTC.

This clone was recorded a few times. V and J are TRBV27 and TRBJ2-7; TRBD1 matches at 8 bases. In germline, CDR1 is MNHEY, CDR2 SMNVEV (reference sequence). This CDR3 is 15 amino acids long. J lost 6 bases, V lost 0 bases, and 7 bases had no gene match. CDR3 amino acids: CASSLSWTGTLEQYF. The DNA of the CDR3 is TGTGCCAGCAGTTTATCGTGGACAGGGACTCTCGAGCAGTACTTC.

The CDR3 protein is CASSLSSEAFF. CDR3 in DNA: TGTGCCAGCAGCTTATCGTCTGAAGCTTTCTTT. The J gene is TRBJ1-1, the V gene TRBV7-9; D remains ambiguous. This CDR3 is built from 11 residues. V was pared by 2 bases and J by 6 bases, with 4 bases between. Germline V lookup: CDR1 SEHNR, CDR2 FQNEAQ (reference sequence). Full variable domain (remainder filled in from reference TRBV7-9 and TRBJ1-1): DTGVSQNPRHKITKRGQNVTFRCDPISEHNRLYWYRQTLGQGPEFLTYFQNEAQLEKSRLLSDRFSAERPKGSFSTLEIQRTEQGDSAMYLCASSLSSEAFFGQGTRLTVV.

The chain uses TRBV5-1 and TRBJ2-2; D might be TRBD2 (6 bases). V was shortened by 0 bases and J by 0 bases, with 9 bases between the two germline ends. Germline V gene data show CDR1 as SGHRS and CDR2 as YFSETQ. The CDR3 consists of 16 residues. The CDR3 spells CASSLGRRANTGELFF. For the CDR3, the DNA is TGCGCCAGCAGCTTGGGGCGGAGGGCGAACACCGGGGAGCTGTTTTTT.